The source of this TCR beta chain is a study of OX40 agonist ivuxolimab in advanced cancers. Study details: Patients were treated with intravenous ivuxolimab, dosed at 0.01 to 10 mg/kg and infused every 2 weeks. From roughly 20 to 90 years was the age range, with a mean of approximately 63 years, and about 83% were male. Findings and caveats of the study: Patients who responded partially at 0.1-3.0 mg/kg showed clonal expansion ranking among the lowest.

This clone has just one count. Its matching antigen is unknown. The junction departs from germline at one end; a sequencing error may be responsible. TCRdb's table, derived via immunoSEQ multiplex PCR, lists solely in-frame clones and lacks some. Seen here are approximately 57,000 clones, around 80% observed once, and the top ten hold roughly 3.3%. Germline loops: CDR1 GTSNPN, CDR2 SVGIG (reference sequence). CDR3 length: 11 amino acids. The sequencing here drew on CD4+ or CD8+ T cells sorted from blood, taken in a trial of the OX40 agonist ivuxolimab. This clonotype originated in an adult with an advanced solid tumor such as melanoma, head and neck, liver or kidney cancer. The chain is built from TRBV30 and TRBJ2-7; TRBD1 is a possible D gene (6 bases). The CDR3 nucleotides are TGTGCCTGGAGCCGCCGTGGACAGCCTGACTTC. The encoded protein is CAWSRRGQPDF.